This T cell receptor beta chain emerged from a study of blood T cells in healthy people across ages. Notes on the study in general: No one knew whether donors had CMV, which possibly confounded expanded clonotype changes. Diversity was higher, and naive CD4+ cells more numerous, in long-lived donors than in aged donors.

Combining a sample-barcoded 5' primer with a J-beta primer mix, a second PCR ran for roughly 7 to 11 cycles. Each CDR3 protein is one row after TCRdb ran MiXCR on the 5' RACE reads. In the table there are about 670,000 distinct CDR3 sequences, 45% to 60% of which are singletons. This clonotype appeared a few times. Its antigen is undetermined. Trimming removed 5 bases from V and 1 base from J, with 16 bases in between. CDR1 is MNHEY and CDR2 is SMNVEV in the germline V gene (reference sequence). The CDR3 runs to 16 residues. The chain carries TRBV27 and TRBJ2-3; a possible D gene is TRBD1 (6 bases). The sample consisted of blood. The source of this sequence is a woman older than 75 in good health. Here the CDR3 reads CASSPSTGRRTDTQYF. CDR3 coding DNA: TGTGCCAGCAGTCCCTCGACAGGCCGCCGCACAGATACGCAGTATTTT.